Presented here are 16 T cell receptor beta chains from one specimen sequenced in a study of Graves' ophthalmopathy and Graves' hyperthyroidism. The TCR beta CDR3 regions underwent amplification from RNA transcripts. HTBI primers served in a first-round RT-PCR, which a second-round multiplex PCR followed. From the multiplex PCR reads, TCRdb called clonotypes with MiXCR, one entry per CDR3 protein. Here the sample spans approximately 380,000 distinct CDR3 sequences, 20% to 25% being singletons. Sequenced material: peripheral blood. These receptor sequences come from a woman aged 18 to 35 with stable Graves' hyperthyroidism.

A single count supports this clonotype. The J gene is TRBJ2-4, the V gene TRBV7-6; 11 bases align to TRBD1. In germline, CDR1 is SGHVS, CDR2 FNYEAQ. This CDR3 is 16 amino acids long. The V and J ends lost 1 base and 6 bases, in that order; junction bases with no gene match: 5. The CDR3: CASSLGGTGGRNIQYF. The CDR3 DNA reads as TGTGCCAGCAGCTTAGGCGGGACAGGGGGAAGAAACATTCAGTACTTC.

This clonotype was counted at least ten times. CDR3 sequence: CASRIAGALETQYF. Here the CDR3 DNA reads TGTGCCAGCCGTATTGCGGGGGCATTGGAGACCCAGTACTTC. This chain uses TRBV6-1 with TRBJ2-5; TRBD2 might be the D (7 bases). Germline V lookup: CDR1 MNHNS, CDR2 SASEGT. The CDR3 totals 14 residues. Deletions cut 8 bases from V and 5 bases from J, with 18 bases between.

This clonotype was recorded many times. This rearrangement joins TRBV28 to TRBJ2-7; 14 nucleotides match TRBD2. With V trimmed by 5 bases and J by 1 base, 13 bases remained unmatched. This CDR3 contains 19 residues. From germline, CDR1 is MDHEN and CDR2 SYDVKM. The CDR3 nucleotides are TGTGCCAGCAGTATAGCGGGACTAGCGGGAGTTATTTGGTCCTACGAGCAGTACTTC. As protein: CASSIAGLAGVIWSYEQYF. The full variable domain, with the rest looked up from reference TRBV28 and TRBJ2-7, is DVKVTQSSRYLVKRTGEKVFLECVQDMDHENMFWYRQDPGLGLRLIYFSYDVKMKEKGDIPEGYSVSREKKERFSLILESASTNQTSMYLCASSIAGLAGVIWSYEQYFGPGTRLTVT.

This clonotype was seen repeatedly, ten times or more. The CDR3 nucleotides are TGTGCCAGCAGTACTTACGGAGAGACCCAGTACTTC. It specifies CASSTYGETQYF. The chain is built from TRBV7-6 and TRBJ2-5, with unresolved D. This CDR3 has 12 amino acids. Trimming left V 6 bases short and J 4 bases short, with 9 bases between. Germline lookup yields CDR1 SGHVS and CDR2 FNYEAQ.

This clonotype was recorded many times. This chain joins TRBV6-2 or TRBV6-3 and TRBJ2-7; perhaps D is TRBD1 or TRBD2 (6 bases each). The CDR3 contains 15 residues. CDR1 and CDR2 from the germline V gene are MNHEY and SVGEGT. Trimming stripped 6 bases from V and 2 bases from J, with 17 bases between. CDR3 amino acids: CASSRGTTETYEQYF. In nucleotides, the CDR3 is TGTGCCAGCAGCCGGGGGACAACCGAGACCTACGAGCAGTACTTC.

V is TRBV28 and J is TRBJ2-7; D might be TRBD1 or TRBD2, each matching 5 bases. Germline V gene lookup returns CDR1 MDHEN and CDR2 SYDVKM. The germline V and J ends were trimmed by 2 bases and 2 bases, with 10 bases remaining between them. The length of the CDR3 is 14 residues. CDR3 nucleotide sequence: TGTGCCAGCAGTTTAACGGGGCCCGCCTACGAGCAGTACTTC. Its protein is CASSLTGPAYEQYF. Full variable domain (outside the CDR3, taken from reference TRBV28 and TRBJ2-7): DVKVTQSSRYLVKRTGEKVFLECVQDMDHENMFWYRQDPGLGLRLIYFSYDVKMKEKGDIPEGYSVSREKKERFSLILESASTNQTSMYLCASSLTGPAYEQYFGPGTRLTVT.

This clonotype was detected ten times or more. V usage is TRBV15 and J usage is TRBJ2-5; 8 positions agree with TRBD1. The length of the CDR3 is 18 residues. After removal of 3 bases from V and 2 bases from J, the junction contained 14 bases not matched to a gene. CDR1 and CDR2 from the germline V gene are LNHNV and YYDKDF (reference sequence). The CDR3 coding sequence is TGTGCCACCAGCAGGGGGGCAGGGGGCTTCGAGTCGCAAGAGACCCAGTACTTC. It encodes CATSRGAGGFESQETQYF. Full variable domain (rest looked up from reference TRBV15 and TRBJ2-5): DAMVIQNPRYQVTQFGKPVTLSCSQTLNHNVMYWYQQKSSQAPKLLFHYYDKDFNNEADTPDNFQSRRPNTSFCFLDIRSPGLGDTAMYLCATSRGAGGFESQETQYFGPGTRLLVL.

There are many counts of this clonotype. The rearrangement links TRBV7-2 to TRBJ1-2; D perhaps matches TRBD1 (5 bases). CDR1 is SGHTA, CDR2 FQGNSA, per germline. This CDR3 region has 14 residues. The V gene lost 1 base and the J gene lost 3 bases, with 9 bases spanning the gap. The DNA for the CDR3 is TGTGCCAGCAGCTTAGATGGGGGTGACTATGGCTACACCTTC. Its translation: CASSLDGGDYGYTF. The complete variable domain, with remaining parts taken from reference TRBV7-2 and TRBJ1-2, reads GAGVSQSPSNKVTEKGKDVELRCDPISGHTALYWYRQSLGQGLEFLIYFQGNSAPDKSGLPSDRFSAERTGGSVSTLTIQRTQQEDSAVYLCASSLDGGDYGYTFGSGTRLTVV.

The rearrangement uses TRBV20-1 and TRBJ1-2, with 7 bases aligning to TRBD1. The germline gives CDR1 DFQATT, CDR2 SNEGSKA (reference sequence). After removal of 6 bases from V and 4 bases from J, the junction contained 14 bases not matched to a gene. This CDR3 region has 15 residues. CDR3 region: CSAPLDRVGGYGYTF. CDR3 in DNA: TGCAGTGCACCTCTAGACAGGGTTGGTGGCTATGGCTACACCTTC.

This clonotype was found many times. V gene TRBV4-3 combines with J gene TRBJ2-7; D ambiguous. V lost 3 bases to trimming and J lost 3 bases, with 9 bases between them. Germline V gene sequence: CDR1 LGHNA, CDR2 YSLEER. The CDR3 runs to 13 residues. CDR3 in DNA: TGCGCCAGCAGCCACGAGCCTTTCTACGAGCAGTACTTC. Protein: CASSHEPFYEQYF.

This clonotype was observed at least ten times. The rearrangement uses TRBV10-3 and TRBJ2-7, with D tentatively TRBD1 or TRBD2 (5 bases each). Germline lookup yields CDR1 ENHRY and CDR2 SYGVKD. V was clipped by 8 bases and J by 5 bases, with 16 bases between them. The CDR3 sequence is 13 residues long. The CDR3 DNA is TGTGCCATCCAAGGGACCCTGGGGGACGAGCAGTACTTC. Its protein product is CAIQGTLGDEQYF.

This clonotype was observed a few times. The chain links TRBV30 to TRBJ2-7; TRBD1 aligns across 9 bases. Per the germline V gene, CDR1 is GTSNPN and CDR2 is SVGIG (reference sequence). J was trimmed by 6 bases and V by 3 bases; bases with no gene match: 9. The CDR3 is 14 residues long. The CDR3 nucleotides read TGTGCCTGGAGCAGACAGGGGGGGACGGGCGAGCAGTACTTC. It codes for CAWSRQGGTGEQYF.

The gene calls are TRBV2 and TRBJ2-5; D call uncertain. Germline lookup yields CDR1 SNHLY and CDR2 FYNNEI. Trimming pared 0 bases from V and 5 bases from J, leaving 16 bases between. The CDR3 consists of 16 residues. CDR3 DNA: TGTGCCAGCAGTGAAGCTATTGGACGGGCATGGGAGACCCAGTACTTC. It codes for CASSEAIGRAWETQYF.

This clonotype has a count of ten or more. Here the CDR3 DNA reads TGTGCCAGCAGTTTGGGTTTGAGACAGGAAGCTTTCTTT. Translation gives CASSLGLRQEAFF. V gene TRBV12-3 or TRBV12-4 combines with J gene TRBJ1-1; D possibly corresponds to TRBD1 (5 bases). The CDR3 extends over 13 amino acids. The ends were cut back, 3 bases at V and 8 bases at J, with 13 bases in the middle.

V gene TRBV19 combines with J gene TRBJ1-6; weak D call: TRBD1 (5 bases). The V gene lost 9 bases and the J gene lost 7 bases, with 22 bases spanning the gap. Germline values: CDR1 LNHDA, CDR2 SQIVND (reference sequence). This CDR3 is 16 amino acids long. CDR3: CASQSGTPTRNSPLHF. The CDR3, as DNA: TGTGCCAGCCAGTCCGGGACTCCTACGAGGAATTCACCCCTCCACTTT.

This clonotype was picked up many times. The genes are TRBV25-1 and TRBJ2-4, with D perhaps matching TRBD2 (7 bases). The CDR3 has 16 residues. The germline V gene has CDR1 MGHDK and CDR2 SYGVNS. Trimming removed 3 bases at V and 14 bases at J, with 26 bases between. CDR3: CASSDGVGGDEWIKYF. CDR3 DNA sequence: TGTGCCAGCAGTGATGGCGTAGGGGGGGACGAGTGGATTAAGTACTTC.